This TCR beta chain was identified in a study of shared clonotypes between healthy human individuals (dated by TCRdb to about 2020). Concerning the study at large: A couple of women and three men aged 18 to 49 years were included in the cohort. Per donor, three plates each were used for CD4 naive and CD4 memory, two for CD8 naive, and one for CD8 memory. To estimate repertoire size and how much clonotypes are shared between individuals, the study performed deep sequencing of blood TCR repertoires from about 5 healthy adults. To increase sequencing depth and limit assay-specific biases, TCR repertoire library preparation and sequencing were carried out by different laboratories using diverse techniques. Per donor, leukapheresis produced somewhere between about 0.9 and 10 billion PBMCs. Overall study results and their limits: When several donors were compared, the shared fraction of clonotypes was 5% to 6.5% for naive CD4, about 4% for naive CD8, 2% to 2.5% for memory CD4, and 0.35% to 0.5% for memory CD8. Because the study included a small number of donors, the genetic and exposure-history diversity represented was limited. Based on pairwise subsampling, the degree of clonotype sharing among donors was expected to be affected by sequencing depth. Naive subsets generally had larger estimated clonotype richness than memory subsets did. Only blood was sampled, and tissue TCR repertoires likely differ from those in blood. Rarefaction of sorted-subset datasets indicated incomplete sequencing despite the large sequencing depth. Higher generation probabilities were observed for clonotypes shared by all four sorted-subset donors than for non-shared clonotypes.

A note on this clone: There is no known antigen for this receptor. There are no base qualities to consult, and no much larger clone falls within one base.

Trimming costs V 4 bases and J 8 bases, and their ends lie 12 bases apart. Via the germline V gene (reference sequence), CDR1 is SGHKS and CDR2 YYEKEE. The CDR3 has 12 amino acids, counting the end cysteine and phenylalanine. The CDR3 DNA has 36 bases and is translated from base 1. CD8 naive samples consisted of CD45RO-negative cells that were positively selected for CCR7, yielding a CD45RA+CCR7+ population without TemRA cells. The donors were healthy, HIV-negative adults with no recently reported acute infections or vaccinations. All donors were Caucasian adults living in Nashville, Tennessee, USA. After blood collection by leukapheresis, PBMCs were isolated using Ficoll-Histopaque density gradient centrifugation and then cryopreserved in the vapor phase of liquid nitrogen. Analytical flow cytometry was used to check the purity and quantity of each magnetically sorted T cell population. Each sorted fraction had its genomic DNA isolated and then quantified by UV absorbance on a Nanodrop 2000c.

Using the deep immunoSEQ assay, multiplex PCR amplified TCR CDR3 regions from genomic DNA. Extracted genomic DNA from each cell subset was distributed evenly across all wells of several immunoSEQ 96-well plates, and each plate was treated as a replicate. For sorted subsets, around 200 ng genomic DNA, equal to tens of thousands of T cell genomes, was loaded into each replicate PCR. Purified libraries were measured with a Qubit 3.0 fluorometer, size-checked on a Bioanalyzer 2100, and measured again with the KAPA Library Quantification kit. Every immunoSEQ 96-well plate was sequenced on a separate single-read 150-cycle Illumina NextSeq 550 flow cell. In the authors' own workflow: Because only junctional sequences without quality scores were contained in the immunoSEQ output, filtering matching that applied to full-length reads could not be performed. To assign V/J genes and CDR3, sequences were annotated using PyIR, a Python wrapper for IgBLAST v1.9, with IMGT germline references. Reads with weak V/J assignments (E-value above 1e-6), missing CDR3, stop codons, out-of-frame junctions, or ambiguous translated residues were removed. V3J clonotypes were defined as sequences sharing the same inferred V gene, J gene, and CDR3 amino acid sequence. Percentage overlap between repertoires was computed as shared unique clonotypes divided by the size of the smaller repertoire. Richness of each repertoire was evaluated using RTK rarefaction, the Chao1 estimator, and Recon v2.1 estimates of unobserved clonotypes. Generation probabilities for all TCRbeta clonotypes obtained by the gDNA method from four donors were computed using OLGA. Entries here come from immuneACCESS through TCRdb and include only in-frame sequences with V and J called. Some clones fail to appear in such tables; in the studies checked, an unresolved V gene covers under half of the shortfall, and the cause of the remainder is unknown. V, J and clone size are taken as reported in that table, and D and trimming were inferred from the DNA itself. The table for this sample lists around 600,000 clones; 98% of them were counted only once. The ten largest clones add up to 0.3% of the sample.

The sample consisted of naive CD8+ T cells sorted from blood. Per the publication, the cell subset or site label means: CD45RA+CCR7+. This TCR came from a man aged 25-45 years in good health. This receptor chain uses TRBV5-5 and TRBJ1-1; confidence is insufficient to name the D gene. This receptor carries the CDR3 CASSPPGTEAFF. The sequenced DNA is TGTGCCAGCAGCCCGCCCGGAACAGAAGCTTTCTTT.